A single sample gave rise to the 19 T cell receptor beta chains below, sequenced in a study of cytomegalovirus exposure and HLA in healthy donors. Use of 60 Vbeta and 13 Jbeta primers characterized the PCR. Clones were read by immunoSEQ multiplex PCR, and TCRdb kept only the in-frame ones, dropping some. The sample includes 95,000 to 150,000 clones, roughly 78% of them seen just once. The specimen was PBMCs. These receptor sequences come from a man aged 25-45 years in good health and CMV-seropositive.

The chain combines TRBV28 with TRBJ1-1; TRBD1 matches at 8 bases. Unmatched junction bases numbered 10, after V lost 8 bases and J lost 5 bases. CDR1 MDHEN and CDR2 SYDVKM come from the germline V gene. The CDR3 length is 14 residues. The CDR3 region is CASLTTGGGTEAFF. CDR3 DNA sequence: TGTGCCAGCTTAACCACAGGGGGAGGGACTGAAGCTTTCTTT.

The sample holds one count of this clone. The chain joins TRBV11-2 to TRBJ2-1; possibly TRBD1 for D (6 bases). This CDR3 region has 14 residues. CDR1 is SGHAT and CDR2 is FQNNGV in the germline V gene. V dropped 5 bases and J dropped 0 bases, with 8 bases sitting between them. CDR3 sequence reads: CASSQTGSYNEQFF. Written as DNA, the CDR3 is TGTGCCAGCAGCCAGACAGGCTCCTACAATGAGCAGTTCTTC.

The chain joins TRBV6-1 to TRBJ1-4; 7 bases are shared with TRBD1. This CDR3 comprises 15 residues. The germline V gene has CDR1 MNHNS and CDR2 SASEGT. With V trimmed by 4 bases and J by 7 bases, 9 bases remained unmatched. CDR3 residues: CASSAETGLGEKLFF. The CDR3 region has the DNA TGTGCCAGCAGTGCCGAGACAGGGTTAGGTGAAAAACTGTTTTTT.

This rearrangement joins TRBV9 to TRBJ2-3, with TRBD1 matching 7 bases. This CDR3 has 16 amino acids. Unmatched junction bases numbered 5, after V lost 0 bases and J lost 1 base. Germline-derived CDR1 and CDR2 are SGDLS and YYNGEE. CDR3 amino acids: CASSVVLGGGTDTQYF. DNA of the CDR3: TGTGCCAGCAGCGTAGTCCTAGGGGGCGGCACAGATACGCAGTATTTT.

This chain connects TRBV7-9 to TRBJ2-5, with a tentative D call TRBD2 (6 bases). TRBJ2-7 matches the DNA end more closely, so the J call is doubtful. Looked up from germline, CDR1 is SEHNR and CDR2 is FQNEAQ (reference sequence). The CDR3 covers 16 residues. In DNA, the CDR3 is TGTGCCAGCAGCTTAGGGCTTGCGGGGACCGCCTACGAGCAGTACTTC. Translation gives CASSLGLAGTAYEQYF.

The count of this clone is one. V and J are TRBV7-2 and TRBJ1-3; D is perhaps TRBD1 (5 bases). Germline CDR1 and CDR2: SGHTA and FQGNSA. Trimming left V 5 bases short and J 0 bases short, with 17 bases between. The CDR3 is 17 residues long. In DNA, the CDR3 is TGTGCCAGCAGCCCTATAGGGGCGGCTCTCTCTGGAAACACCATATATTTT. The encoded protein is CASSPIGAALSGNTIYF. The whole variable domain, remainder taken from reference TRBV7-2 and TRBJ1-3, is GAGVSQSPSNKVTEKGKDVELRCDPISGHTALYWYRQSLGQGLEFLIYFQGNSAPDKSGLPSDRFSAERTGGSVSTLTIQRTQQEDSAVYLCASSPIGAALSGNTIYFGEGSWLTVV.

The chain recombines TRBV2 with TRBJ1-5; 7 nucleotides align to TRBD1. The V and J ends lost 5 bases and 7 bases, in that order; junction bases with no gene match: 8. The CDR3 totals 14 residues. Germline V CDR1 and CDR2: SNHLY, FYNNEI. The CDR3 region is CASSPRQGGQPQHF. CDR3 in DNA: TGTGCCAGCAGTCCCAGACAGGGTGGACAGCCCCAGCATTTT.

The chain joins TRBV6-4 to TRBJ2-1; D not resolved. The V end was cut by 2 bases, the J end by 6 bases, with 17 bases between. Per the germline V gene, CDR1 is MRHNA and CDR2 is SNTAGT. CDR3 length: 16 residues. The CDR3 region is CASSDTDTPTLNEQFF. The DNA for the CDR3 is TGTGCCAGCAGTGACACCGACACTCCAACCCTCAATGAGCAGTTCTTC.

This CDR3 is CASSLGIDRPNQPQHF. DNA of the CDR3: TGCGCCAGCAGCTTGGGTATAGACAGGCCCAATCAGCCCCAGCATTTT. The chain employs TRBV5-1 and TRBJ1-5; maybe TRBD1 (6 bases). The CDR3 is 16 residues long. In germline, CDR1 is SGHRS, CDR2 YFSETQ. V lost 0 bases and J 3 bases, leaving 13 bases between the germline ends.

To note about this clone: The sample has other DNA sequences that encode this CDR3 too. This chain uses TRBV9 with TRBJ1-2, with no clear D. Trimming left V 0 bases short and J 2 bases short, with 5 bases between. The germline CDR1 and CDR2 sequences are SGDLS and YYNGEE. The CDR3 covers 13 residues. Here the CDR3 reads CASSVAVNYGYTF. DNA for the CDR3: TGTGCCAGCAGCGTAGCGGTCAACTATGGCTACACCTTC.

With respect to this clone: An end of the junction does not agree with germline; a read error may underlie this. The genes are TRBV13 and TRBJ2-6; 16 bases are shared with TRBD2. This CDR3 has 19 amino acids. Per germline, CDR1 PRHDT and CDR2 FYEKMQ (reference sequence). The CDR3 sequence: CASSTGGLAGGTGANGLTF. The DNA for the CDR3 is TGTGCCAGCAGCACGGGGGGACTAGCGGGGGGGACTGGGGCCAACGGCCTGACTTTC.

This sequence joins TRBV5-4 and TRBJ2-3; 9 bases agree with TRBD1. Trimming removed 4 bases from V and 4 bases from J; junction bases left unmatched: 7. CDR1 is SGHNT and CDR2 is YYREEE in the germline V gene (reference sequence). The CDR3 is made up of 15 amino acids. The CDR3 sequence: CASSKAGTGSDTQYF. CDR3 nucleotide sequence: TGTGCCAGCAGCAAGGCCGGGACAGGGTCAGATACGCAGTATTTT.

The chain employs TRBV29-1 and TRBJ1-3; 7 bases are shared with TRBD1. CDR3 length equals 12 residues. The germline CDR1 and CDR2 sequences are SQVTM and ANQGSEA. Trimming cost V 4 bases and J 4 bases; bases outside gene matches: 1. CDR3: CSVGDSGNTIYF. CDR3 coding DNA: TGCAGCGTTGGGGACAGCGGAAACACCATATATTTT.

The chain uses TRBV6-6 and TRBJ1-2; 9 nucleotides match TRBD1. The CDR3 is made up of 14 amino acids. Germline V lookup: CDR1 MNHNY, CDR2 SVGAGI (reference sequence). After removal of 6 bases from V and 5 bases from J, the junction contained 7 bases not matched to a gene. CDR3 in amino acids: CASSDGQGSYGYTF. DNA of the CDR3: TGTGCCAGCAGCGACGGACAGGGGTCGTATGGCTACACCTTC.

This chain joins TRBV11-3 and TRBJ1-2; D call uncertain. V was pared by 3 bases and J by 5 bases, with 7 bases between. The germline CDR1 and CDR2 sequences are SGHNT and YENEEA. The CDR3 has 12 amino acids. CDR3 residues: CASSFSGYGYTF. The CDR3 nucleotides are TGTGCCAGCAGCTTCTCGGGGTATGGCTACACCTTC.

The chain links TRBV19 to TRBJ1-1, with 7 nucleotides matching TRBD1. The length of the CDR3 is 16 residues. V was clipped by 5 bases and J by 7 bases; unmatched bases: 16. Germline V lookup: CDR1 LNHDA, CDR2 SQIVND (reference sequence). The CDR3 loop is CASSLLPLRDSHEAFF. The DNA for the CDR3 is TGTGCCAGTAGTCTACTGCCCCTCCGGGACAGCCATGAAGCTTTCTTT. The full variable domain, with the rest looked up from reference TRBV19 and TRBJ1-1, is DGGITQSPKYLFRKEGQNVTLSCEQNLNHDAMYWYRQDPGQGLRLIYYSQIVNDFQKGDIAEGYSVSREKKESFPLTVTSAQKNPTAFYLCASSLLPLRDSHEAFFGQGTRLTVV.

The chain combines TRBV4-1 with TRBJ2-3, with D unclear. V dropped 0 bases and J dropped 7 bases, with 14 bases sitting between them. Germline assignment: CDR1 MGHRA and CDR2 YSYEKL. CDR3 length equals 15 residues. The CDR3 DNA sequence: TGCGCCAGCAGCCAAGACAGAATGGTGTTAAATACGCAGTATTTT. Its protein product is CASSQDRMVLNTQYF.

The chain joins TRBV18 to TRBJ1-1; D may be TRBD1 (6 bases). Germline CDR1 reads KGHSH; CDR2 reads LQKENI. V lost 2 bases, J lost 9 bases, and 16 bases lay in between. The CDR3 loop spans 14 amino acids. This chain's CDR3 is CASSPNSVQGKAFF. The CDR3 DNA reads TGTGCCAGCTCACCAAATAGTGTCCAGGGGAAAGCTTTCTTT.

There are a few counts of this clone. CDR3 nucleotides: TGTGCCAGCAGCGTGTGGACAGGGGGGACCGGGGAGCTGTTTTTT. Translating gives CASSVWTGGTGELFF. The chain recombines TRBV5-6 with TRBJ2-2; 10 bases match TRBD1. Germline V lookup: CDR1 SGHDT, CDR2 YYEEEE. V lost 4 bases, J lost 5 bases, and 5 bases stayed unmatched. CDR3 size: 15 residues.